This TCR beta chain was found in a study of blood T cell repertoires in COVID-19. Study information: From T cells, B-cell-depleted T cells, or PBMCs came the material, which was cDNA or gDNA.

The length of the CDR3 is 12 residues. CDR1 and CDR2 (germline): GTSNPN, SVGIG (reference sequence). Between the trimmed V and J ends, which lost 0 bases and 10 bases, there was a span of 7 bases. Data came from immunoSEQ multiplex PCR; TCRdb stores just in-frame clones and leaves some out. The sample shows about 270,000 clones, 83% of them seen only once. The sequencing sample was made of peripheral blood. The rearrangement links TRBV30 to TRBJ1-6; D not resolved. The TCR sequence derives from a man older than 75 with acute or convalescent COVID-19. CDR3 sequence reads: CAWSVPTSPLHF. The CDR3 bases are TGTGCCTGGAGTGTACCTACCTCACCCCTCCACTTT.